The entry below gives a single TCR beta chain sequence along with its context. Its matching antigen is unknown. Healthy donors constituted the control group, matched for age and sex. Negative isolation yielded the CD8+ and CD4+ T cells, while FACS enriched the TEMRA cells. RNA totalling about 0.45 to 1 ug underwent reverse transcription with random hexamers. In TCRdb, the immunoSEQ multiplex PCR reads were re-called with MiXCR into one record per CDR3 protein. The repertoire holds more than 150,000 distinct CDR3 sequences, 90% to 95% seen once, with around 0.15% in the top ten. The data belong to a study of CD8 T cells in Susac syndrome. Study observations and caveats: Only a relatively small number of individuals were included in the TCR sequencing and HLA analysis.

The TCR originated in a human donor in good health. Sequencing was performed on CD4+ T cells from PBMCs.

The CDR3 DNA reads TGTGCCAGCAGCGGCTACTCTGGGGCCAACGTCCTGACTTTC. It encodes CASSGYSGANVLTF. The gene calls are TRBV11-2 and TRBJ2-6; no clear D gene. Trimming removed 5 bases from V and 0 bases from J, with 5 bases in between. Germline values: CDR1 SGHAT, CDR2 FQNNGV. This CDR3 spans 14 amino acids.